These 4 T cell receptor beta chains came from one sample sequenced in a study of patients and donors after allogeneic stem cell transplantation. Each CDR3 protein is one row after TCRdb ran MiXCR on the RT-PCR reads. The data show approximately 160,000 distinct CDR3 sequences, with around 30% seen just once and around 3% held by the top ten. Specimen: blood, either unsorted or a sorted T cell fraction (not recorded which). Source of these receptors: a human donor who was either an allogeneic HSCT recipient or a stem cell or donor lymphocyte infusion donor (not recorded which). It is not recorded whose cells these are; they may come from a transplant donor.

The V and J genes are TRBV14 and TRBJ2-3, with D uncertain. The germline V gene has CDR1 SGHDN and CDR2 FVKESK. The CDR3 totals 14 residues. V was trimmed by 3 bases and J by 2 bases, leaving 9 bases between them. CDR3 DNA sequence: TGTGCCAGCAGCCAGTCCACCTTCACAGATACGCAGTATTTT. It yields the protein CASSQSTFTDTQYF.

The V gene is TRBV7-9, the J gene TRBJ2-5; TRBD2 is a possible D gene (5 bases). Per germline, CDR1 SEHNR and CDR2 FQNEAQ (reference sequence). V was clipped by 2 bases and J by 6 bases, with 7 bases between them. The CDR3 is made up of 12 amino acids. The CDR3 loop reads CASSLPGKTQYF. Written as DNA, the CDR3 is TGTGCCAGCAGCTTACCCGGGAAGACCCAGTACTTC. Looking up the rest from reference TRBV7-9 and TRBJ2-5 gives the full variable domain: DTGVSQNPRHKITKRGQNVTFRCDPISEHNRLYWYRQTLGQGPEFLTYFQNEAQLEKSRLLSDRFSAERPKGSFSTLEIQRTEQGDSAMYLCASSLPGKTQYFGPGTRLLVL.

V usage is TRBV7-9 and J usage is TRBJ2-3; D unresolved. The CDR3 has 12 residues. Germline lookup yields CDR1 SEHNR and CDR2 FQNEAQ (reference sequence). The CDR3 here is CVRSALTDTQYF. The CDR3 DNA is TGTGTCCGGTCGGCACTCACAGATACGCAGTATTTT.

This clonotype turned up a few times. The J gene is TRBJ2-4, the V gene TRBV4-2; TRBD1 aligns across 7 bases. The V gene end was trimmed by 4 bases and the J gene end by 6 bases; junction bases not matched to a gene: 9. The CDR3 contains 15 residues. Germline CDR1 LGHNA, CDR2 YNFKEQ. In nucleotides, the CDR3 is TGTGCCAGCAGCCCCCTAGGGGGCCTCGGAAACATTCAGTACTTC. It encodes CASSPLGGLGNIQYF.